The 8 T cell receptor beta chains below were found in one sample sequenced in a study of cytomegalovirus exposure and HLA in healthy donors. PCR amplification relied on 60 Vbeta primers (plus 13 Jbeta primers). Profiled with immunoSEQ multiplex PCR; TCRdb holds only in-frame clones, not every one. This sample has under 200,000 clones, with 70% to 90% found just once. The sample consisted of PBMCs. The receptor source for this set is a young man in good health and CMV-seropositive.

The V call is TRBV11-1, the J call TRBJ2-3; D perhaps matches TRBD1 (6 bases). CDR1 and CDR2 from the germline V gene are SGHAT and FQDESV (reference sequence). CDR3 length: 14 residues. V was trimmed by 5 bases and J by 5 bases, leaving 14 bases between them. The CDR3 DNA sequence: TGTGCCAGCAGCCCCAGCAACAGGGAAGATACGCAGTATTTT. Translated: CASSPSNREDTQYF.

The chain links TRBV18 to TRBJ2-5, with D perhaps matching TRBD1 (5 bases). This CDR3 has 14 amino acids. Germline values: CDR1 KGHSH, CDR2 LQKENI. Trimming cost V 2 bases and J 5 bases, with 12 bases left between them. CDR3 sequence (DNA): TGTGCCAGCTCACCAATTCAGGGCCGGGAGACCCAGTACTTC. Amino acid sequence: CASSPIQGRETQYF.

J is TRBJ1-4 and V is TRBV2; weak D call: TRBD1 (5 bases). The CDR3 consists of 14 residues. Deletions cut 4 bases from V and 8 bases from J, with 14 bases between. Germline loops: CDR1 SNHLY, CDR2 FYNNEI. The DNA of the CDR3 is TGTGCCAGCAGTGGCCGGGACTCCATCGAAAAACTGTTTTTT. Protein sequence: CASSGRDSIEKLFF.

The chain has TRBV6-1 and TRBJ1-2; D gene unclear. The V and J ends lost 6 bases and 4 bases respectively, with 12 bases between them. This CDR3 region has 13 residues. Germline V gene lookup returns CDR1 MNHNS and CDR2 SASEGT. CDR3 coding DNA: TGTGCCAGCAGGGATCGGGGTTCCTATGGCTACACCTTC. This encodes CASRDRGSYGYTF.

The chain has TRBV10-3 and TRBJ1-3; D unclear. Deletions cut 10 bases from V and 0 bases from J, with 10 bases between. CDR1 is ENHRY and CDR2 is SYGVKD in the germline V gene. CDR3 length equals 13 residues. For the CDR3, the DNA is TGTGCCACCCTTCGGAGCTCTGGAAACACCATATATTTT. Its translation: CATLRSSGNTIYF.

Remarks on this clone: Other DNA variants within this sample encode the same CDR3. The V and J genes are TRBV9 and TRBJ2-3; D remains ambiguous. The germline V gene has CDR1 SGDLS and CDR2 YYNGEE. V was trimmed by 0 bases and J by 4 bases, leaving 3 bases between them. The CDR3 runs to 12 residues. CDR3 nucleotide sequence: TGTGCCAGCAGCGTAGCAGCAGATACGCAGTATTTT. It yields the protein CASSVAADTQYF.

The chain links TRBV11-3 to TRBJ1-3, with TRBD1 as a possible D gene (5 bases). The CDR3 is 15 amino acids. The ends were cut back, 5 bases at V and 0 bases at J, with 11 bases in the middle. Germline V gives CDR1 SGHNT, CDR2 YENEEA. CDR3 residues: CASSLGGGSGNTIYF. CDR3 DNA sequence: TGTGCCAGCAGCCTGGGGGGGGGCTCTGGAAACACCATATATTTT.

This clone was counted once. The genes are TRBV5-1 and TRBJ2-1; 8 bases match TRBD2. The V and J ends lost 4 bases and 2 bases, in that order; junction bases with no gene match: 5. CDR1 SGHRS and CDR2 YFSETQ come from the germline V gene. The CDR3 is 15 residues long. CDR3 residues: CASSAVAGPYNEQFF. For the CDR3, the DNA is TGCGCCAGCAGCGCAGTAGCGGGACCCTACAATGAGCAGTTCTTC.